What follows is one TCR beta chain and its context. Those enrolled, adults aged roughly 18 to 89 years, came from 20 to 25 US areas. Cohorts were assigned according to the clinical history that participants reported. The method was immunoSEQ multiplex PCR; TCRdb's version includes in-frame clones alone and lacks a portion of them. The sample holds roughly 250,000 clones, about 91% seen once. This specimen comes from a study of blood T cell repertoires in COVID-19. On the study more broadly: Sites in the United States, Italy and Spain provided acute and convalescent COVID-19 samples. T cells, B-cell-depleted T cells, or PBMCs supplied cDNA or gDNA.

Germline V gene data show CDR1 as LGHDT and CDR2 as YNNKEL (reference sequence). Trimming took 4 bases from V and 3 from J, leaving 14 bases between them. The CDR3 totals 15 residues. The rearrangement links TRBV3-1 (or the pseudogene TRBV3-2) to TRBJ2-3; D remains ambiguous. The receptor's source is a woman aged 40 to 50 with acute COVID-19. Sequenced: PBMCs or T cells enriched from blood (not recorded which). CDR3 nucleotide sequence: TGTGCCAGCAGCCTCTTTCTAGACGGGACAGATACGCAGTATTTT. It encodes CASSLFLDGTDTQYF.